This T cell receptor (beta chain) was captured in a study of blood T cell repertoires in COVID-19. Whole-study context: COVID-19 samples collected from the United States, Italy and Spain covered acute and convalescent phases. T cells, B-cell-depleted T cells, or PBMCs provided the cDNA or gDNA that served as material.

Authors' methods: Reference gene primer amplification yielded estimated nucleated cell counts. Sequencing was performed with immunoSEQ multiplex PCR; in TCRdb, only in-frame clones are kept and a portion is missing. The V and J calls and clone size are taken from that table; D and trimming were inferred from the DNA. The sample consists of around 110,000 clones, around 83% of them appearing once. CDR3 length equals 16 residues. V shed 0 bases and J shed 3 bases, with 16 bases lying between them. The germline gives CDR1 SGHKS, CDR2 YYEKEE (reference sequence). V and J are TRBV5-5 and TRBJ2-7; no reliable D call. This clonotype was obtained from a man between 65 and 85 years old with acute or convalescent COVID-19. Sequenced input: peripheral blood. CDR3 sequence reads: CASSLASGQKVYEQYF. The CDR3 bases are TGTGCCAGCAGCTTGGCCAGTGGGCAGAAGGTCTACGAGCAGTACTTC.